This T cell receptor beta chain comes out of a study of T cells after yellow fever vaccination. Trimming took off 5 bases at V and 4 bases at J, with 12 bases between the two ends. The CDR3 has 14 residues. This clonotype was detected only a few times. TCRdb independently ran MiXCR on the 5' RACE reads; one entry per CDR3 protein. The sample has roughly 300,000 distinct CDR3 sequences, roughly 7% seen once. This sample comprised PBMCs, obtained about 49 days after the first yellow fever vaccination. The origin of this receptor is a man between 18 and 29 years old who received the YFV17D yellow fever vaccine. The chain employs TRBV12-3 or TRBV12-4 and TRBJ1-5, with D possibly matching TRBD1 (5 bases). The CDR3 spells CASSLTGPNQPQHF. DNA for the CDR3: TGTGCCAGCAGTCTTACGGGACCTAATCAGCCCCAGCATTTT.